The clone carrying this TCR beta chain occurred once. Repertoires were generated with immunoSEQ multiplex PCR, while TCRdb's copy carries only in-frame clones and drops some. This table has approximately 80,000 clones, roughly 88% appearing once. Germline assignment: CDR1 LNHNV and CDR2 YYDKDF (reference sequence). Trimming at V came to 1 base and at J to 5 bases, leaving 10 bases not matched to a gene. CDR3 length: 16 amino acids. These data come from a study of blood T cell repertoires in COVID-19. The receptor's source is a woman older than 75 with COVID-19, enrolled during active disease. This rearrangement joins TRBV15 to TRBJ2-5; 7 bases are shared with TRBD1. The sample was peripheral blood. CDR3 sequence: CATSRAVTGLRETQYF. CDR3 DNA sequence: TGTGCCACCAGCAGAGCGGTGACAGGGCTTAGGGAGACCCAGTACTTC.